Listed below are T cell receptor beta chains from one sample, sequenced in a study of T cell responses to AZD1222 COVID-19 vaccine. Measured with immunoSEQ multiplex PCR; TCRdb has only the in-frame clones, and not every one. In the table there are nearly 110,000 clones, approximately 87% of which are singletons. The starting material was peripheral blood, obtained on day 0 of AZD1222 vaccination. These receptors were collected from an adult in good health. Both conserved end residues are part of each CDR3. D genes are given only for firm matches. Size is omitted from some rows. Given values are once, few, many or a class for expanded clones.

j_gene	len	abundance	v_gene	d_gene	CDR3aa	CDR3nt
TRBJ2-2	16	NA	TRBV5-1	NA	CASSPRGGVGTGELFF	TGCGCCAGCAGCCCGAGGGGGGGAGTAGGCACCGGGGAGCTGTTTTTT
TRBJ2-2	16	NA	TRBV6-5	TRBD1	CASSYSSDRGTGELFF	TGTGCCAGCAGTTACTCGAGCGACAGGGGCACCGGGGAGCTGTTTTTT
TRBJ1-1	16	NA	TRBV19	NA	CASSDELRAVGTEAFF	TGTGCCAGTAGTGATGAATTGAGGGCCGTGGGGACTGAAGCTTTCTTT
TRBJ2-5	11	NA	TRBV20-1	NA	CSAERGQTQYF	TGCAGTGCTGAAAGAGGGCAGACCCAGTACTTC
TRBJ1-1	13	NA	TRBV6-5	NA	CASSPGPIMRAFF	TGTGCCAGCAGTCCGGGGCCGATTATGCGGGCTTTCTTT
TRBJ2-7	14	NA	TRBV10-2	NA	CASSETARPDEQYF	TGCGCCAGCAGTGAGACAGCCCGTCCGGACGAGCAGTACTTC
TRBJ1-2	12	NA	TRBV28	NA	CASSLWRDGYTF	TGTGCCAGCAGTTTATGGAGAGATGGCTACACCTTC
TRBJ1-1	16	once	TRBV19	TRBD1	CASSSRDSVMNTEAFF	TGTGCCAGTAGTAGCCGGGACAGCGTTATGAACACTGAAGCTTTCTTT
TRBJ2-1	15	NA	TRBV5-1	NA	CASSSTGVPDNEQFF	TGCGCCAGCAGTTCCACGGGGGTCCCGGACAATGAGCAGTTCTTC
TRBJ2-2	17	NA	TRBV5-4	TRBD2	CASSIGLAGGETGELFF	TGTGCCAGCAGCATCGGACTAGCGGGAGGGGAGACCGGGGAGCTGTTTTTT
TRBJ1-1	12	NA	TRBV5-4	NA	CASSPWGTEAFF	TGTGCCAGCAGCCCGTGGGGTACTGAAGCTTTCTTT
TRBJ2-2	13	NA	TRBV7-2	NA	CASSPRRTGELFF	TGTGCCAGCAGCCCCCGACGGACCGGGGAGCTGTTTTTT
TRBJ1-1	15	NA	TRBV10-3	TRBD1	CAISDGDRGFSEAFF	TGTGCCATCAGTGATGGGGACAGAGGATTCTCTGAAGCTTTCTTT
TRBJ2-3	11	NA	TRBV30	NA	CAWEQGPTQYF	TGTGCCTGGGAACAGGGCCCTACGCAGTATTTT
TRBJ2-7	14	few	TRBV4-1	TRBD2	CASSLAGGSYEQYF	TGCGCCAGCAGTTTGGCGGGAGGCTCCTACGAGCAGTACTTC
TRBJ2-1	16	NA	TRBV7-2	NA	CASSLVPTDSYNEQFF	TGTGCCAGCAGCTTAGTTCCGACAGACTCCTACAATGAGCAGTTCTTC
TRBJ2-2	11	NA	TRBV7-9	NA	CASSPAGELFF	TGTGCCAGCAGCCCCGCCGGGGAGCTGTTTTTT
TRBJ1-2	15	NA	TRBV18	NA	CASSPSGALVEGYTF	TGTGCCAGCTCACCTTCAGGGGCCCTTGTTGAAGGCTACACCTTC
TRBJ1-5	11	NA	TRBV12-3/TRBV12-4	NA	CASSLFQPQHF	TGTGCCAGCAGTTTATTTCAGCCCCAGCATTTT
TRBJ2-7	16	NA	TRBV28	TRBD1	CASSPNYAGTDREQYF	TGTGCCAGCAGTCCAAACTACGCCGGGACAGACAGGGAGCAGTACTTC